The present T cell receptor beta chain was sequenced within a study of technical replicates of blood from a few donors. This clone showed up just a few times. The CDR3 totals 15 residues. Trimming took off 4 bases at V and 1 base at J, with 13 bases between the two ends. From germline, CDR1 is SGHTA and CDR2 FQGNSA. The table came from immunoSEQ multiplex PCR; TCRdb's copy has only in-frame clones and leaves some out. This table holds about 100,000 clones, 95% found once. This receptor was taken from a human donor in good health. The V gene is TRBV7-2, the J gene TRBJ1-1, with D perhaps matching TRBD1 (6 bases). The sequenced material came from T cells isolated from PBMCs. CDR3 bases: TGTGCCAGCAGCTCCTCCGGGACAACGAACACTGAAGCTTTCTTT. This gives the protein CASSSSGTTNTEAFF.